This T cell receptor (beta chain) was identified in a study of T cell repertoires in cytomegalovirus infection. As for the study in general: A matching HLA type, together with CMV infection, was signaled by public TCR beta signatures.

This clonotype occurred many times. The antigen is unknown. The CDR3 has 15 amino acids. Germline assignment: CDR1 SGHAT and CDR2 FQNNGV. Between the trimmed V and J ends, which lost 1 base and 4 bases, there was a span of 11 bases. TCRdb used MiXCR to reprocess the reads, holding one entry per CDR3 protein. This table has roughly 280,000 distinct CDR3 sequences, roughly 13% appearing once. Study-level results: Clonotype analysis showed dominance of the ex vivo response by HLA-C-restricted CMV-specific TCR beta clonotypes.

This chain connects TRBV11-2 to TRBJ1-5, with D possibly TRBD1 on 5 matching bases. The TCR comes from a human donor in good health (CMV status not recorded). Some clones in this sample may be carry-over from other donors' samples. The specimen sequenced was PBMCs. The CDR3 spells CASSLGSQGNQPQHF. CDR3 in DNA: TGTGCCAGCAGCTTAGGATCCCAGGGAAATCAGCCCCAGCATTTT.